Shown below are 21 T cell receptor beta chains from a single sample sequenced in a study of identical twins. Each CDR3 protein gets one entry after TCRdb re-called the 5' RACE reads with MiXCR. Of under 350,000 distinct CDR3 sequences in the sample, roughly 9.7% are singletons; the top ten hold around 7.1%. The sample was also reused in another study, on yellow fever vaccine responses in identical twins.

Sample: CD8+ T cells sorted from blood. These receptor sequences come from a woman between 18 and 30 years old in good health.

This chain's CDR3 is CASSETGNQPQHF. For the CDR3, the DNA is TGTGCCAGCAGCGAGACAGGGAATCAGCCCCAGCATTTT. The chain combines TRBV6-4 with TRBJ1-5; 7 bases match TRBD1. V lost 6 bases and J lost 4; bases outside the gene matches: 3. The CDR3 is made up of 13 amino acids. CDR1 and CDR2 (germline): MRHNA, SNTAGT.

A note on this clonotype: An end of the junction differs from the germline gene, which may be a read error. The chain has TRBV4-1 and TRBJ2-7; 8 bases agree with TRBD2. CDR1 and CDR2 from the germline V gene are MGHRA and YSYEKL. The CDR3 runs to 16 residues. The CDR3 loop is CASSQEESGSSNEQYF. The DNA of the CDR3 is TGCGCCAGCAGCCAAGAGGAGAGCGGGAGCTCCAACGAGCAGTACTTC.

The gene calls are TRBV7-9 and TRBJ2-7, with 9 bases identical to TRBD2. The CDR3 has 13 amino acids. J gave up 6 bases and V 6 bases, and 6 bases lay outside the gene matches. Germline V gene data show CDR1 as SEHNR and CDR2 as FQNEAQ (reference sequence). CDR3 nucleotide sequence: TGTGCCAGCAGTCCTAGCGGGGCTATCGAGCAGTACTTC. Translated, it gives CASSPSGAIEQYF.

This clonotype was counted between two and nine times. The CDR3 protein is CASSSQMGTGVYEQYF. The CDR3 DNA is TGTGCCAGCAGCTCTCAAATGGGGACAGGGGTCTACGAGCAGTACTTC. The chain employs TRBV7-9 and TRBJ2-7, with 10 bases identical to TRBD1. This CDR3 has 16 residues. V dropped 4 bases and J dropped 3; count of bases not matched to a gene: 9. The germline gives CDR1 SEHNR, CDR2 FQNEAQ (reference sequence).

The V call is TRBV7-9, the J call TRBJ2-7; 13 positions match TRBD2. This CDR3 is built from 17 residues. J gave up 0 bases and V 5 bases, and 7 bases lay outside the gene matches. Germline V gene data show CDR1 as SEHNR and CDR2 as FQNEAQ (reference sequence). The DNA of the CDR3 is TGTGCCAGCAGCCCAAGGACTAGCGGGAGTGTCTCCTACGAGCAGTACTTC. It translates to CASSPRTSGSVSYEQYF.

At least ten counts were recorded for this clonotype. The CDR3 nucleotides read TGTGCCAGCAGCGACTGGGGCCCCTACAATGAGCAGTTCTTC. This translates into CASSDWGPYNEQFF. The chain employs TRBV12-3 or TRBV12-4 and TRBJ2-1, with a weak D call TRBD1 (5 bases). The CDR3 covers 14 residues. V dropped 6 bases and J dropped 2 bases, with 11 bases sitting between them.

This clonotype has a handful of counts. V usage is TRBV5-5 and J usage is TRBJ1-1; D remains ambiguous. Between the trimmed V and J ends, which lost 2 bases and 4 bases, there was a span of 12 bases. Germline CDR1 and CDR2: SGHKS and YYEKEE (reference sequence). The CDR3 runs to 14 residues. CDR3 region: CASSFLEAGTEAFF. The CDR3 DNA reads as TGTGCCAGCAGCTTCTTAGAAGCGGGCACTGAAGCTTTCTTT.

The chain recombines TRBV7-9 with TRBJ1-1, with D uncertain. The germline V gene encodes CDR1 SEHNR and CDR2 FQNEAQ (reference sequence). V lost 6 bases, J lost 5 bases, and 13 bases lay in between. CDR3 length equals 13 residues. The CDR3 nucleotides are TGTGCCAGCAGGGGGTCGGGAGGGACTGAAGCTTTCTTT. Residues: CASRGSGGTEAFF. The whole variable domain, filled in from reference TRBV7-9 and TRBJ1-1, reads DTGVSQNPRHKITKRGQNVTFRCDPISEHNRLYWYRQTLGQGPEFLTYFQNEAQLEKSRLLSDRFSAERPKGSFSTLEIQRTEQGDSAMYLCASRGSGGTEAFFGQGTRLTVV.

This clonotype was detected only a few times. V gene TRBV6-2 or TRBV6-3 combines with J gene TRBJ2-1; D unclear. The CDR3 contains 14 residues. V lost 7 bases, J lost 2 bases, and 12 bases lay in between. The V gene's germline CDR1 is MNHEY and CDR2 SVGEGT. The CDR3 DNA reads TGTGCCAGCACCGACGGAGTGACCTACAATGAGCAGTTCTTC. Its protein product is CASTDGVTYNEQFF.

This clonotype was seen ten or more times. V is TRBV7-8 and J is TRBJ2-1; perhaps TRBD2 as D (5 bases). V was shortened by 5 bases and J by 11 bases, with 19 bases between the two germline ends. The germline V gene has CDR1 SGHVS and CDR2 FQNEAQ. The CDR3 totals 14 residues. CDR3 in amino acids: CASSRTSGPSQQFF. The DNA of the CDR3 is TGTGCCAGCAGCCGAACGTCCGGCCCTAGCCAGCAGTTCTTC.

The chain links TRBV7-9 to TRBJ2-3; no clear D gene. The germline V gene has CDR1 SEHNR and CDR2 FQNEAQ (reference sequence). Trimming took 5 bases from V and 6 from J, leaving 12 bases between them. The CDR3 has 13 residues. CDR3 coding DNA: TGTGCCAGCAGCCCCCGTAGTGGGGATACGCAGTATTTT. Its translation: CASSPRSGDTQYF.

The table lists this clonotype with many counts. The chain couples TRBV29-1 to TRBJ2-3, with D perhaps assigned TRBD1 or TRBD2 (5 bases each). From germline, CDR1 is SQVTM and CDR2 ANQGSEA. The CDR3 runs to 13 residues. V gave up 8 bases and J gave up 0 bases, with 12 bases separating them. The CDR3 is CSYDGGSTDTQYF. CDR3 DNA: TGCAGCTATGATGGGGGTAGCACAGATACGCAGTATTTT.

The chain carries TRBV20-1 and TRBJ2-5; D perhaps matches TRBD2 (6 bases). The CDR3 has 15 amino acids. Trimming took off 0 bases at V and 6 bases at J, with 17 bases between the two ends. Germline loops: CDR1 DFQATT, CDR2 SNEGSKA (reference sequence). CDR3 protein: CSARDWEAPGKTQYF. The CDR3 nucleotides are TGCAGTGCTAGAGATTGGGAGGCACCGGGCAAGACCCAGTACTTC.

This clonotype was seen more than once but under ten times. V and J are TRBV29-1 and TRBJ2-3; D is possibly TRBD2 (5 bases). The germline V gene encodes CDR1 SQVTM and CDR2 ANQGSEA. This CDR3 has 15 amino acids. Trimming cost V 7 bases and J 4 bases, with 21 bases left between them. DNA of the CDR3: TGCAGCGCCGTACTAGTTTGGTTCTCGGCAGATACGCAGTATTTT. Protein: CSAVLVWFSADTQYF.

Worth noting for this clonotype: With a much larger clone just one base away, this may be a read error. This chain links TRBV27 with TRBJ2-1; 7 bases align to TRBD1. The germline V gene encodes CDR1 MNHEY and CDR2 SMNVEV (reference sequence). The CDR3 spans 15 residues. The trim removed 3 bases at V and 9 bases at J, leaving 11 bases unmatched. The CDR3 protein is CASSFRCPGGCEQFF. The CDR3 DNA reads TGTGCCAGCAGTTTCCGCTGTCCAGGGGGTTGTGAGCAGTTCTTC.

The chain has TRBV12-3 or TRBV12-4 and TRBJ2-1, with 8 bases identical to TRBD2. V lost 3 bases, J lost 8 bases, and 15 bases stayed unmatched. This CDR3 has 17 amino acids. The CDR3 region is CASSFWWREVPSDEQFF. In nucleotides, the CDR3 is TGTGCCAGCAGTTTTTGGTGGCGGGAGGTACCCAGCGATGAGCAGTTCTTC.

There are a few counts of this clonotype. This chain joins TRBV6-1 and TRBJ2-1; no clear D gene. The CDR3 contains 10 residues. The V gene's germline CDR1 is MNHNS and CDR2 SASEGT. V was pared by 3 bases and J by 8 bases, with 2 bases between. For the CDR3, the DNA is TGTGCCAGCAGTGAGGATGAGCAGTTCTTC. It codes for CASSEDEQFF.

This chain uses TRBV12-3 or TRBV12-4 with TRBJ1-5; no clear D gene. Trimming pared 3 bases from V and 8 bases from J, leaving 11 bases between. The CDR3 totals 13 residues. The CDR3 region has the DNA TGTGCCAGCAGTTTCGTCCTTCGAGAGCCCCAGCATTTT. Encoded protein: CASSFVLREPQHF.

The gene calls are TRBV7-8 and TRBJ2-5; TRBD1 might be the D (5 bases). The CDR3 length is 14 residues. Trimming took off 2 bases at V and 4 bases at J, with 11 bases between the two ends. Looked up from germline, CDR1 is SGHVS and CDR2 is FQNEAQ. The CDR3 loop reads CASSLKGPGETQYF. CDR3 in DNA: TGTGCCAGCAGCTTAAAGGGGCCGGGAGAGACCCAGTACTTC.

This clonotype was seen many times. The V call is TRBV10-3, the J call TRBJ2-7; D remains ambiguous. CDR3 length: 15 amino acids. In germline, CDR1 is ENHRY, CDR2 SYGVKD. Deletions cut 4 bases from V and 0 bases from J, with 13 bases between. CDR3 in amino acids: CAISGPLDYSYEQYF. CDR3 DNA sequence: TGTGCCATCAGTGGACCCTTAGATTACTCCTACGAGCAGTACTTC.

This chain connects TRBV12-3 or TRBV12-4 to TRBJ2-1, with D possibly being TRBD2 (6 bases). The CDR3 contains 15 residues. Trimming left V 5 bases short and J 4 bases short, with 15 bases between. CDR3 loop: CASSRRGAQYNEQFF. The DNA of the CDR3 is TGTGCCAGCAGTCGGCGGGGAGCTCAGTACAATGAGCAGTTCTTC.